This T cell receptor beta chain was found in a study of cytomegalovirus exposure and HLA in healthy donors (dated by TCRdb to between 2016 and 2019). For the wider study: According to an earlier analysis of 587 of the donors, roughly 180 million T cells yielded some 120 million unique TCR beta sequences and 250 to 350 Gb of sequence data. An early release covering roughly 600 HLA-typed donors comprised about 310 gigabases of sequencing data and some 79 million unique TCR sequences. The genetic ancestry cluster associated with self-reported Caucasian donors included roughly 84% of the 300 to 400 genotyped donors. The study aimed to test whether signatures of past pathogen exposure could be identified by cataloging public T cell receptors. The study used immunosequencing to profile the T cell repertoires of around 600 subjects and linked those repertoires to cytomegalovirus serostatus. In addition to the first cohort of around 670 subjects, a separate validation cohort of approximately 120 different subjects was used. To predict cytomegalovirus infection status, the study brought together high-throughput TCR immunosequencing, statistical association of individual TCRs with disease status, and machine learning. In a later analysis, previously published TCR beta repertoires from fewer than 750 donors were re-analyzed and high-resolution HLA genotyping was added so that TCR occurrence patterns could be studied. In the later analysis, no new phenotypic data were used to find candidate immune exposures; instead, reliance was placed on TCR beta sequences and their occurrence across donors. To decide whether each TCR beta V gene segment behaved as functional or pseudogenic, an earlier analysis of fewer than 750 of the donors relied on high-throughput TCR beta sequencing. Donor age, sex, ethnicity and CMV serostatus were compiled alongside the repertoire data. A later genetic analysis used genome-wide SNP genotypes for about 65% of the 666 donors, treating that subset as a discovery cohort. All discovery cohort repertoires had been generated using a single sequencing platform. HLA typing included class I and class II loci at four-digit resolution. The number of typed donors differed by locus: about 629-630 for A, B, C, DRB1 and DQB1; some 500 for DQA1; over 600 for DPA1; and some 470 for DPB1. Four to six DR-DQ haplotypes were handled as single units for association and clustering, since linkage in the cohort was strong. Among some 400 genotyped donors of the cohort, an average of around 220,000 unique TCR beta nucleotide sequences was sequenced per donor, of which roughly 18% were non-productive.

The method behind the library was the immunoSEQ multiplex PCR assay. A mixture of 60 forward primers for TCR Vbeta segments and 13 reverse primers for TCR Jbeta segments was used in the multiplex PCR. The CDR3 region of rearranged TCR beta genes was amplified from genomic DNA with a multiplex PCR assay. On the Illumina HiSeq System, the amplified TCR beta libraries were sequenced as 87-base-pair reads. Per the source publication's procedure: A later analysis tallied roughly 78 million unique TCR beta chains across the 660 or so repertoires, and around 10 million of those chains were shared by two or more donors. Raw reads were error-corrected and collapsed into unique sequences by a nearest-neighbor algorithm in which closely related sequences were merged to remove PCR and sequencing errors. Alignment of CDR3 sequences to IMGT reference sequences was used to assign V, D and J gene segments. For a sequence to be retained, at least a six-nucleotide match to both a V gene segment and a J gene segment was required. Rearrangements were classified as productive when the CDR3 lacked stop codons and remained in frame with V and J, and all other rearrangements were classified as non-productive. CDR3 was defined according to IMGT convention as the region running from the second conserved V-encoded cysteine to the conserved J-encoded phenylalanine. The earlier analysis of about 590 of the donors excluded sequences that lacked an unambiguous match to a single V gene segment. In an earlier analysis of around 600 of the donors, V segments were called functional above 56.7% productive rearrangements and were called segregating when the between-donor standard deviation exceeded 5%. To diagnose cytomegalovirus status from the catalog of TCR beta chain sequences, a statistical classification framework was built. V and J gene assignment, in a later analysis, came from comparing TCR nucleotide sequences with IMGT/GENE-DB human TR gene sequences. In a later analysis, CDR3 sequences and most-parsimonious VDJ recombination scenarios were assigned using the TCRdist pipeline. In a later analysis, each TCR beta chain was defined by its CDR3 amino acid sequence together with its V-gene family, and reads lacking a unique V-gene family were excluded. As a way to deal with suspected cross-contamination and a sequencing artifact, a later analysis dropped over 550 nucleotide sequences that were highly shared and had low generation probability. A later analysis calculated a clonal expansion index for each public chain from normalized within-repertoire ranks of inferred template counts. In a later analysis, generation probabilities were computed using a VDJ recombination model fitted to out-of-frame rearrangements, and the results were checked against IGoR. In a later analysis, TCR-TCR, TCR-HLA and TCR-CMV co-occurrence was scored with hypergeometric tests, and a repertoire-size bias correction was applied to TCR pairs. In a later analysis, false discovery rates were estimated by permuting HLA or CMV assignments 20 times. A later analysis grouped co-occurring TCRs with DBSCAN, adding TCRdist sequence similarity when clustering within HLA-allele-positive subsets. Co-occurrence clustering excluded repertoires with fewer than 30,000 or more than 120,000 public chains, plus five with anomalous nucleotide sharing. The clones in this table, taken by TCRdb from immuneACCESS, are in-frame only. Not every clone is retained; where verified, under half of the shortfall comes from an unresolved V gene, and the cause of the rest is unknown. That table gives V, J and clone size, and the DNA gave D and trimming. The sample includes roughly 110,000 clones, with around three quarters observed a single time. About 0.92% of the sample goes to the ten largest clones.

Remarks on this clone: Its cognate antigen has yet to be identified. No quality values exist for individual bases; no much larger clone is one base distant.

Study-level results and caveats: In a later analysis, the rate of TCR association differed among HLA loci, with DRB1 alleles having the most associated TCRs and HLA-C alleles having the fewest. A later analysis reported that several top co-occurrence clusters appeared linked to parvovirus B19, influenza, CMV and Epstein-Barr virus. When HLA alleles, especially DR and DQ, strongly co-occurred, TCR associations were difficult to assign to individual alleles. In a later analysis, most CMV-associated TCR beta chains were found to appear HLA-restricted, with HLA associations seemingly driven largely by CMV exposure. Cytomegalovirus status was reported to be diagnosed by the classifier with high specificity and sensitivity in both the original and validation cohorts. Most TCR sequences were observed very rarely across donors, whereas some public TCRs were present in many individuals. An association between a missense DCLRE1C variant and V-gene and J-gene trimming of TCR beta chains was found in a later genetic analysis and replicated in an independent cohort. A total of about 150 TCR beta chains were listed by the study as associated with cytomegalovirus. A later analysis found that HLA-associated TCR beta chains were more clonally expanded and had lower generation probabilities than equally common non-associated chains. For the cohort, immune exposure information was limited to CMV serostatus. Because HLA typing was unavailable for some donors at each locus, only the typed subset was used in association tests. A cluster of highly shared sequence variants was judged likely to be a technical artifact of the sequencing pipeline. Roughly uniform sequencing depth across donors was assumed in presence/absence analyses, although this assumption may not hold. The authors suggested that the approach could potentially be generalized to other disease states and immunological phenotypes. Some IMGT-functional V segments, including TRBV6-2 and TRBV6-3, could not be distinguished by the 87-base-pair reads and were therefore excluded. A further reported finding was that TCR beta sequences accurately predicted the HLA-A and HLA-B alleles for most subjects in the first cohort. Specific HLA alleles were associated with 15,000 to 20,000 TCR beta sequences at a false discovery rate of 0.05 in a later analysis. Because counts were too low, some 17 rarely observed V segments, including chromosome 9 orphons, were left out of the earlier analysis of a few hundred of the donors. Linkage disequilibrium might explain the correlated functional status among segregating V segments, but an unknown experimental factor could not be ruled out. This cohort had only TCR beta chains sequenced, and the lack of alpha or paired-chain data limited which features could be detected. A later genetic analysis reported fewer N-insertions in productive TCRs among donors in an Asian-associated ancestry cluster than the roughly 700-donor mean. In an earlier analysis of 500 to 650 of the donors, most TCR beta V segments appeared in productive rearrangements about 87% or about 30% of the time, broadly matching IMGT annotations. In vitro tests confirmed that a few of the cytomegalovirus-associated TCR beta chains recognize cytomegalovirus antigens.

The cohort consisted of 650 to 700 healthy bone marrow donors. At the time of sampling, all cohort members were nominally healthy, though unrecorded immune exposures were likely present. The donor was CMV seronegative and was included in the group of under 450 seronegative cohort members. A peripheral blood sample was provided by each donor, and peripheral blood mononuclear cells were used for TCR beta sequencing. Genomic DNA was extracted from the blood cell samples with the Qiagen DNeasy Blood Extraction Kit. Reading from cysteine to phenylalanine, the CDR3 counts 17 amino acids. The entry retains the CDR3 DNA only, 51 bases that are in frame from base 1. The germline V gene provides CDR1 SGHAT and CDR2 FQNNGV. Trimming removed 2 bases from V and 0 bases from J, leaving 16 bases between the germline ends.

The TCR originated in a young woman in good health and CMV-seronegative. The chain uses TRBV11-2 and TRBJ1-2; the best D guess is TRBD1, with 6 bases matching. Sequencing was performed on PBMCs. The sequence in DNA is TGTGCCAGCAGCTTAACGGACAGCCTTTTTGCTAACTATGGCTACACCTTC. Its translation is CASSLTDSLFANYGYTF.